These 8 T cell receptor beta chains were all obtained from the same sample, sequenced in a study of neurological immune-mediated disorders. TCRdb re-called the 5' RACE reads with MiXCR, one entry per CDR3 protein. The sample lists about 92,000 distinct CDR3 sequences; roughly 3.2% were seen once. Sequencing was done on a sample of PBMCs. These receptors originate from a woman in her forties or fifties with multiple sclerosis.

This clonotype was counted ten times or more. CDR3 DNA: TGCGCCAGCAGGCTGGAACTAGCACCCACAGATACGCAGTATTTT. It translates to CASRLELAPTDTQYF. The chain joins TRBV5-1 to TRBJ2-3; a weak D match, TRBD2 (6 bases). V was cut by 5 bases and J by 2 bases, with 15 bases left in between. The CDR3 contains 15 residues. Germline CDR1 reads SGHRS; CDR2 reads YFSETQ.

This clonotype has a count of ten or more. The CDR3 DNA is TGTGCCAGCAGCCAAGACAGGGCGAACACTGAAGCTTTCTTT. Protein: CASSQDRANTEAFF. The genes are TRBV14 and TRBJ1-1; D might be TRBD1 (5 bases). V lost 0 bases to trimming and J lost 1 base, with 6 bases between them. Germline V gene lookup returns CDR1 SGHDN and CDR2 FVKESK. The CDR3 has 14 residues.

There are many counts of this clonotype. This chain connects TRBV6-2 or TRBV6-3 to TRBJ1-2, with no clear D. Between the trimmed V and J ends, which lost 6 bases and 1 base, there was a span of 15 bases. Per germline, CDR1 MNHEY and CDR2 SVGEGT. The CDR3 has 15 amino acids. CDR3 sequence (DNA): TGTGCCAGCAGACCACTTGACCGACTTAACTATGGCTACACCTTC. Amino acid sequence: CASRPLDRLNYGYTF.

This clonotype was counted many times. The chain combines TRBV20-1 with TRBJ2-5; tentatively, D is TRBD2 (6 bases). The length of the CDR3 is 16 residues. Looked up from germline, CDR1 is DFQATT and CDR2 is SNEGSKA (reference sequence). V lost 0 bases and J lost 4, with 18 bases in between. For the CDR3, the DNA is TGCAGTGCTAGAGATCGGGTTGCGGGGTGGGGAGAGACCCAGTACTTC. It yields the protein CSARDRVAGWGETQYF.

There are many counts of this clonotype. The chain uses TRBV28 and TRBJ2-2, with D possibly matching TRBD1 (5 bases). Trimming removed 6 bases from V and 6 bases from J, with 8 bases in between. The CDR3 runs 12 residues. Germline-derived CDR1 and CDR2 are MDHEN and SYDVKM. CDR3 sequence: CASRSGSGELFF. CDR3 nucleotides: TGTGCCAGCAGATCAGGGTCCGGGGAGCTGTTTTTT.

This clonotype was seen ten or more times. The chain employs TRBV9 and TRBJ2-2; TRBD2 agrees at 7 bases. The CDR3 covers 15 residues. The V gene end was trimmed by 4 bases and the J gene end by 4 bases; junction bases not matched to a gene: 7. Germline V lookup: CDR1 SGDLS, CDR2 YYNGEE. The CDR3 nucleotides are TGTGCCAGCAGCCCCCGCGGCGGGGGCACCGGGGAGCTGTTTTTT. The encoded protein is CASSPRGGGTGELFF.

There are many counts of this clonotype. The CDR3 DNA sequence: TGCGCCAGCAGCCAAGATTGGGGTCAGCCCCAGCATTTT. Protein: CASSQDWGQPQHF. The J gene is TRBJ1-5, the V gene TRBV4-3; D unresolved. The CDR3 has 13 amino acids. Germline-derived CDR1 and CDR2 are LGHNA and YSLEER. V lost 0 bases to trimming and J lost 6 bases, with 6 bases between them.

This clonotype was seen at least ten times. The chain carries TRBV29-1 and TRBJ2-7, with TRBD1 identical over 7 bases. Per the germline V gene, CDR1 is SQVTM and CDR2 is ANQGSEA. J lost 1 base, V lost 7 bases, and 4 bases had no gene match. This CDR3 region has 12 residues. CDR3 protein: CSGWDSSYEQYF. The CDR3 DNA reads TGCAGCGGTTGGGACAGTTCCTACGAGCAGTACTTC.